What follows are 9 T cell receptor beta chains derived from one specimen sequenced in a study of a mutant IDH1 vaccine in newly diagnosed glioma. Method: immunoSEQ multiplex PCR; TCRdb's copy keeps in-frame clones and lacks some. The data show approximately 82,000 clones, approximately 85% seen once. Time point described: week 23, last vaccination. What each vaccine dose contained was 300 ug of mutant IDH1 20-mer peptide, accompanied by topical imiquimod. Their recognized antigens are unknown. The sample here was PBMCs, taken from a glioma patient whose treatment included an IDH1 peptide vaccine. The receptors were sampled from a woman in her forties or fifties with glioma.

The rearrangement links TRBV5-6 to TRBJ2-7; possibly TRBD2 for D (5 bases). This CDR3 comprises 13 residues. V was clipped by 3 bases and J by 3 bases, with 10 bases between them. Germline values: CDR1 SGHDT, CDR2 YYEEEE. DNA of the CDR3: TGTGCCAGCAGCTGGCGGGCAGACTACGAGCAGTACTTC. This translates into CASSWRADYEQYF.

V gene TRBV6-6 combines with J gene TRBJ2-7, with D perhaps matching TRBD1 (5 bases). V was trimmed by 2 bases and J by 2 bases, leaving 13 bases between them. This CDR3 has 15 amino acids. Germline-derived CDR1 and CDR2 are MNHNY and SVGAGI (reference sequence). This CDR3 reads CASSYVNRFAYEQYF. CDR3 DNA sequence: TGTGCCAGCAGTTACGTGAACAGGTTCGCCTACGAGCAGTACTTC.

The rearrangement joins TRBV7-9 to TRBJ2-5; D is unclear. With 0 bases removed from V and 1 base from J, the gap between germline ends came to 6 bases. The CDR3 loop spans 14 amino acids. Germline V gene lookup returns CDR1 SEHNR and CDR2 FQNEAQ (reference sequence). The CDR3 bases are TGTGCCAGCAGCTTAGCACAGATCCAAGAGACCCAGTACTTC. This codes for CASSLAQIQETQYF.

The gene calls are TRBV6-5 and TRBJ1-1; a possible D gene is TRBD1 (5 bases). Per the germline V gene, CDR1 is MNHEY and CDR2 is SVGAGI. The CDR3 runs to 15 residues. V dropped 0 bases and J dropped 0 bases, with 8 bases sitting between them. The CDR3: CASSYSRGLNTEAFF. CDR3 DNA: TGTGCCAGCAGTTACTCGAGGGGACTGAACACTGAAGCTTTCTTT.

The chain uses TRBV20-1 and TRBJ2-7, with D hard to call. The germline gives CDR1 DFQATT, CDR2 SNEGSKA (reference sequence). CDR3 size: 11 residues. V lost 6 bases to trimming and J lost 2 bases, with 8 bases between them. The CDR3 DNA reads as TGCAGTGCCCACGAGGCCTACGAGCAGTACTTC. Its translation: CSAHEAYEQYF.

This clone was found once. The genes are TRBV19 and TRBJ1-1; 9 bases fit TRBD1. The CDR3 loop spans 17 amino acids. The ends lost 7 bases at V and 4 bases at J; junction bases unmatched: 16. Germline CDR1 is LNHDA and CDR2 is SQIVND (reference sequence). CDR3 in amino acids: CASTGGQGQYFITEAFF. In DNA, the CDR3 is TGTGCCAGTACTGGGGGACAGGGTCAGTACTTTATCACTGAAGCTTTCTTT.

The chain employs TRBV28 and TRBJ2-7, with 7 bases identical to TRBD1. The germline gives CDR1 MDHEN, CDR2 SYDVKM. This CDR3 comprises 17 residues. Losses at the gene ends were 4 bases for V and 3 bases for J; bases not matched to a gene: 15. Here the CDR3 reads CASSSKFGQARIYEQYF. CDR3 DNA: TGTGCCAGCAGTTCCAAATTCGGACAGGCACGGATCTACGAGCAGTACTTC.

This chain connects TRBV6-6 to TRBJ1-2, with D uncertain. From germline, CDR1 is MNHNY and CDR2 SVGAGI (reference sequence). The CDR3 has 13 residues. The V and J ends lost 2 bases and 8 bases respectively, with 12 bases between them. The CDR3 DNA reads TGTGCCAGCAGTTACAACCCAAAAGAAGGCTACACCTTC. Protein: CASSYNPKEGYTF.

The rearrangement joins TRBV27 to TRBJ2-1; no clear D. Deletions cut 3 bases from V and 7 bases from J, with 4 bases between. The CDR3 spans 11 residues. The germline V gene encodes CDR1 MNHEY and CDR2 SMNVEV (reference sequence). The CDR3 reads CASSFGNEQFF. The CDR3 region has the DNA TGTGCCAGCAGTTTTGGAAATGAGCAGTTCTTC.